The 11 T cell receptor beta chains in this list originate from one sample, sequenced in a study of OX40 agonist ivuxolimab in advanced cancers. Clones were read by immunoSEQ multiplex PCR, and TCRdb kept only the in-frame ones, dropping some. The sample has roughly 70,000 clones, 85% seen once; the top ten hold approximately 3.7%. The sample was CD4+ or CD8+ T cells sorted from blood, taken in a trial of the OX40 agonist ivuxolimab. The receptors shown here come from an adult with an advanced solid tumor such as melanoma, head and neck, liver or kidney cancer.

The chain carries TRBV19 and TRBJ1-5, with D hard to call. The V end lost 1 base, the J end lost 3 bases, and 10 bases lay between the germline ends. From germline, CDR1 is LNHDA and CDR2 SQIVND (reference sequence). The CDR3 is made up of 15 amino acids. CDR3 sequence reads: CASSIGNSNNQPQHF. The CDR3 DNA sequence: TGTGCCAGTAGTATAGGGAACAGCAACAATCAGCCCCAGCATTTT.

V is TRBV7-9 and J is TRBJ2-1; D might be TRBD1 (6 bases). Deletions cut 8 bases from V and 1 base from J, with 12 bases between. CDR3 size: 14 residues. Per germline, CDR1 SEHNR and CDR2 FQNEAQ (reference sequence). The CDR3 protein is CASSQGGSYNEQFF. The CDR3 DNA reads as TGTGCCAGCTCCCAAGGGGGATCCTACAATGAGCAGTTCTTC. Together with reference TRBV7-9 and TRBJ2-1, the CDR3 gives the full variable domain: DTGVSQNPRHKITKRGQNVTFRCDPISEHNRLYWYRQTLGQGPEFLTYFQNEAQLEKSRLLSDRFSAERPKGSFSTLEIQRTEQGDSAMYLCASSQGGSYNEQFFGPGTRLTVL.

The chain has TRBV2 and TRBJ1-2; 8 bases match TRBD1. The CDR3 runs 17 residues. J gave up 3 bases and V 7 bases, and 16 bases lay outside the gene matches. In germline, CDR1 is SNHLY, CDR2 FYNNEI. The DNA of the CDR3 is TGTGCCAGCATAGTTGGGCCGAGACAGGGGCCCCACTATGGCTACACCTTC. It yields the protein CASIVGPRQGPHYGYTF.

The chain couples TRBV5-4 to TRBJ2-5, with D perhaps matching TRBD2 (5 bases). V gave up 3 bases and J gave up 2 bases, with 11 bases separating them. The CDR3 contains 14 residues. CDR1 is SGHNT, CDR2 YYREEE, per germline (reference sequence). CDR3 bases: TGTGCCAGCAGCTCACCGGGATCTCAAGAGACCCAGTACTTC. Protein sequence: CASSSPGSQETQYF.

As concerns this clone: A read error may produce the germline difference seen at one junction end. V gene TRBV5-8 combines with J gene TRBJ2-1; possibly TRBD2 for D (5 bases). Germline V gene sequence: CDR1 SGHTS, CDR2 YDEGEE. The CDR3 covers 15 residues. Here the CDR3 reads CASTLTGNPYNEQFF. CDR3 nucleotide sequence: TGTGCCAGCACCTTGACGGGGAACCCCTACAATGAGCAGTTCTTC.

The rearrangement uses TRBV5-1 and TRBJ1-6, with 7 positions matching TRBD1. CDR1 and CDR2 from the germline V gene are SGHRS and YFSETQ. Trimming cost V 1 base and J 5 bases; bases outside gene matches: 3. The CDR3 loop spans 15 amino acids. In nucleotides, the CDR3 is TGCGCCAGCAGCTTGCACACAGGGGATAATTCACCCCTCCACTTT. Encoded protein: CASSLHTGDNSPLHF.

The chain carries TRBV6-1 and TRBJ2-6; unclear D gene. The CDR3 length is 16 residues. Germline assignment: CDR1 MNHNS and CDR2 SASEGT. Trimming cost V 1 base and J 1 base, with 8 bases left between them. CDR3 loop: CASSEEVGSGANVLTF. Written as DNA, the CDR3 is TGTGCCAGCAGTGAAGAAGTGGGGTCTGGGGCCAACGTCCTGACTTTC.

V is TRBV28 and J is TRBJ1-1; possible D gene TRBD1, 5 bases. CDR1 and CDR2 (germline): MDHEN, SYDVKM. Trimming left V 5 bases short and J 3 bases short, with 16 bases between. CDR3 size: 15 residues. The CDR3 DNA follows: TGTGCCAGCAGTGACTCAGGGTTTATGGACACTGAAGCTTTCTTT. It is translated as CASSDSGFMDTEAFF.

The chain employs TRBV11-2 and TRBJ2-7; D gene unclear. Germline assignment: CDR1 SGHAT and CDR2 FQNNGV. This CDR3 region has 14 residues. V was trimmed by 1 base and J by 4 bases, leaving 11 bases between them. The CDR3 nucleotides read TGTGCCAGCAGCTTAGTATCCCCGGGTTACGAGCAGTACTTC. Translating gives CASSLVSPGYEQYF.

CDR3 region: CASSRLRGQPQHF. The CDR3, as DNA: TGTGCCAGCAGCCGGTTGAGGGGTCAGCCCCAGCATTTT. V usage is TRBV5-6 and J usage is TRBJ1-5; a weak D match, TRBD1 (5 bases). V lost 4 bases to trimming and J lost 6 bases, with 11 bases between them. CDR1 and CDR2 (germline): SGHDT, YYEEEE. CDR3 size: 13 residues.

CDR3 protein: CASSDQGQNRNIQYF. Written as DNA, the CDR3 is TGCGCCAGCAGCGATCAGGGACAGAACAGGAACATTCAGTACTTC. V is TRBV4-1 and J is TRBJ2-4, with 7 bases aligning to TRBD1. Germline V gene sequence: CDR1 MGHRA, CDR2 YSYEKL. The CDR3 has 15 residues. V was pared by 5 bases and J by 7 bases, with 11 bases of the junction left unmatched.